The 10 T cell receptor beta chains below come from one sample, sequenced in a study of control samples from healthy donors and cancer patients. Assay: immunoSEQ multiplex PCR; the TCRdb copy retains only in-frame clones and omits some. The profile shows about 140,000 clones, 92% of them singletons. The sequenced sample was blood. The receptors derive from a man aged 25-45 years in good health.

The chain carries TRBV5-4 and TRBJ2-1, with 9 nucleotides matching TRBD2. V was pared by 4 bases and J by 4 bases, with 6 bases of the junction left unmatched. Germline lookup yields CDR1 SGHNT and CDR2 YYREEE (reference sequence). The CDR3 has 15 amino acids. CDR3 coding DNA: TGTGCCAGCAGCCATAGCGGGAGTCTATACAATGAGCAGTTCTTC. It translates to CASSHSGSLYNEQFF.

CDR3 sequence: CASSQTARTSGRAYPETQYF. Written as DNA, the CDR3 is TGTGCCAGCAGCCAGACCGCCCGGACTAGCGGGAGGGCCTACCCTGAGACCCAGTACTTC. V gene TRBV4-2 combines with J gene TRBJ2-5, with TRBD2 identical over 15 bases. This CDR3 is 20 amino acids long. V was pared by 3 bases and J by 5 bases, with 16 bases of the junction left unmatched. In germline, CDR1 is LGHNA, CDR2 YNFKEQ.

This clone was recorded only once. The chain recombines TRBV5-8 with TRBJ2-3; 8 nucleotides match TRBD2. The germline gives CDR1 SGHTS, CDR2 YDEGEE. The CDR3 totals 17 residues. Trimming cost V 3 bases and J 2 bases; bases outside gene matches: 11. The CDR3 is CASSSPISGVLTDTQYF. CDR3 bases: TGTGCCAGCAGCTCTCCTATTAGCGGGGTACTCACAGATACGCAGTATTTT.

This chain links TRBV9 with TRBJ2-1; the D gene is possibly TRBD1 (6 bases). The CDR3 runs 14 residues. Germline CDR1 and CDR2: SGDLS and YYNGEE. V lost 4 bases to trimming and J lost 4 bases, with 12 bases between them. The CDR3 DNA reads TGTGCCAGCAGCCGATTACAGGGATACAATGAGCAGTTCTTC. Its protein product is CASSRLQGYNEQFF.

The gene calls are TRBV5-1 and TRBJ2-6, with unresolved D. With 1 base removed from V and 2 bases from J, the gap between germline ends came to 7 bases. Germline V gene sequence: CDR1 SGHRS, CDR2 YFSETQ. There are 15 residues in the CDR3. The DNA of the CDR3 is TGCGCCAGCAGCTTGACGGGTGCTGGGGCCAACGTCCTGACTTTC. Translating gives CASSLTGAGANVLTF.

V gene TRBV7-9 combines with J gene TRBJ1-1; no clear D gene. The CDR3 runs to 16 residues. V was shortened by 3 bases and J by 1 base, with 15 bases between the two germline ends. Germline CDR1 and CDR2: SEHNR and FQNEAQ (reference sequence). The CDR3: CASSFPHLGENTEAFF. The CDR3, as DNA: TGTGCCAGCAGCTTTCCTCATCTGGGAGAGAACACTGAAGCTTTCTTT.

The gene calls are TRBV25-1 and TRBJ2-1; the D gene is possibly TRBD2 (7 bases). Germline lookup yields CDR1 MGHDK and CDR2 SYGVNS. V lost 3 bases, J lost 5 bases, and 14 bases lay in between. The length of the CDR3 is 15 residues. The DNA of the CDR3 is TGTGCCAGCAGTGATGCGGGGGCGCTTAACAATGAGCAGTTCTTC. Protein product: CASSDAGALNNEQFF.

The chain combines TRBV19 with TRBJ2-6; 10 bases line up with TRBD1. Germline V gives CDR1 LNHDA, CDR2 SQIVND (reference sequence). The CDR3 totals 18 residues. V lost 4 bases, J lost 0 bases, and 6 bases stayed unmatched. The CDR3 spells CASSRRRTGGSGANVLTF. DNA for the CDR3: TGTGCCAGTAGTAGGCGAAGGACAGGGGGCTCTGGGGCCAACGTCCTGACTTTC.

The sample holds a few counts of this clone. The chain links TRBV7-9 to TRBJ2-1; D is undetermined. The ends were cut back, 1 base at V and 9 bases at J, with 10 bases in the middle. The CDR3 sequence is 13 residues long. CDR1 is SEHNR, CDR2 FQNEAQ, per germline (reference sequence). CDR3 nucleotides: TGTGCCAGCAGCTTAGTGATACCGCGTGAGCAGTTCTTC. It codes for CASSLVIPREQFF.

The V call is TRBV5-5, the J call TRBJ1-2; D possibly corresponds to TRBD1 (5 bases). Per germline, CDR1 SGHKS and CDR2 YYEKEE (reference sequence). Trimming took 3 bases from V and 4 from J, leaving 16 bases between them. This CDR3 comprises 15 residues. In DNA, the CDR3 is TGTGCCAGCAGCTCTACCCCAGGGTCTAGCTATGGCTACACCTTC. Protein sequence: CASSSTPGSSYGYTF.